This section outlines one T cell receptor (beta chain) sequence together with its context. The data are from a study of tissue T cells after allogeneic stem cell transplantation. Trimming stripped 10 bases from V and 1 base from J, with 10 bases between. The CDR3 spans 12 residues. The V gene's germline CDR1 is MNHNY and CDR2 SVGAGI (reference sequence). Sequencing was performed with immunoSEQ multiplex PCR; in TCRdb, only in-frame clones are kept and a portion is missing. The sample comprises about 28,000 clones, about 85% of which are singletons, and over 3% rests with the top ten. The sample was blood, taken before transplantation. The source of this sequence is a woman aged 18-50 years who later had graft-versus-host disease after an allogeneic stem cell transplant. J is TRBJ1-1 and V is TRBV6-6; D is unresolved. CDR3 sequence reads: CATKIGNTEAFF. The CDR3 DNA follows: TGTGCCACCAAGATAGGGAACACTGAAGCTTTCTTT.